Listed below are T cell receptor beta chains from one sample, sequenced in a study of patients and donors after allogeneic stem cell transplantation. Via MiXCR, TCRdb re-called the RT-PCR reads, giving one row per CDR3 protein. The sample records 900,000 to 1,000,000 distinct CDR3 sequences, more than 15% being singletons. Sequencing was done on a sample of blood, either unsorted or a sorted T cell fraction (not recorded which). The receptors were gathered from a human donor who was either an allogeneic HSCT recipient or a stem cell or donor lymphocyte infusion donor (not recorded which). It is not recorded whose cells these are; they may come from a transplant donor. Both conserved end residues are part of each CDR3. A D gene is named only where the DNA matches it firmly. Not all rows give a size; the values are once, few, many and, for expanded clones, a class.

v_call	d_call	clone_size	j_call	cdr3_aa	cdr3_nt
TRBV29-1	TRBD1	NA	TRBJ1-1	CSLDRGPNTEAFF	TGCAGCTTGGACAGGGGGCCGAACACTGAAGCTTTCTTT
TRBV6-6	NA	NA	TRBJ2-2	CASISANTGELFF	TGTGCCAGCATCTCTGCGAACACCGGGGAGCTGTTTTTT
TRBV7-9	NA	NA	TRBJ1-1	CASRPGGAAFF	TGTGCCAGCAGGCCGGGGGGGGCGGCCTTCTTT
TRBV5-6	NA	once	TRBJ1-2	CASSWRGGGIGTF	TGTGCCAGCAGCTGGCGGGGAGGAGGAATCGGGACCTTC
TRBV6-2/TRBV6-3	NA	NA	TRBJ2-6	CASSPQWAGSGANVLTF	TGTGCCAGCAGCCCTCAATGGGCGGGGTCTGGGGCCAACGTCCTGACTTTC
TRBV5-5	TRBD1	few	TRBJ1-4	CASSVTGGNEKLFF	TGTGCCAGCAGCGTGACAGGGGGTAATGAAAAACTGTTTTTT
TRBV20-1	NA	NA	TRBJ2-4	CSARERGGKGLAKNIQYF	TGCAGTGCTAGAGAGAGAGGCGGCAAGGGTCTAGCCAAAAACATTCAGTACTTC
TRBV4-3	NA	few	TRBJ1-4	CASSPRQKTNEKLFF	TGCGCCAGCAGCCCGCGACAGAAGACAAATGAAAAACTGTTTTTT
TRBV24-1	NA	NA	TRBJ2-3	CATSGGIGPHSTDTQYF	TGTGCCACCAGTGGGGGAATAGGACCGCATAGCACAGATACGCAGTATTTT
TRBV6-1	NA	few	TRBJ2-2	CASTPLGTGELFF	TGTGCCAGCACTCCTTTGGGGACCGGGGAGCTGTTTTTT
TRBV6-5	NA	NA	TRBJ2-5	CASSYSSGFSETQYF	TGTGCCAGCAGTTACTCTTCAGGGTTTTCGGAGACCCAGTACTTC